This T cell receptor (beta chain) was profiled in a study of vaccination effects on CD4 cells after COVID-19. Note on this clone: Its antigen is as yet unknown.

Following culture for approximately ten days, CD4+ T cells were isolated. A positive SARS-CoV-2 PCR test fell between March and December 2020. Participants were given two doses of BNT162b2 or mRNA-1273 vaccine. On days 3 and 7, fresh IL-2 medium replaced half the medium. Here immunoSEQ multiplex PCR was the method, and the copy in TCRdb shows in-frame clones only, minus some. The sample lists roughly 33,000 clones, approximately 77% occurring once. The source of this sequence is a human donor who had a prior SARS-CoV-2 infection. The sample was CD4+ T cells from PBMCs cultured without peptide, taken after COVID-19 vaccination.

The CDR3 DNA reads TGTGCCAGGAGGGGACGGGAGGTCTACGGGGGGGAAGCTTTCTTT. This sequence encodes CARRGREVYGGEAFF. The chain links TRBV5-8 to TRBJ1-1, with D perhaps matching TRBD1 (5 bases). Deletions cut 8 bases from V and 8 bases from J, with 25 bases between. The CDR3 spans 15 residues. In germline, CDR1 is SGHTS, CDR2 YDEGEE.